Below, one T cell receptor beta chain is given with its context. The data stem from a study of identical twins. The CDR3 spans 13 residues. Germline V gene lookup returns CDR1 MDHEN and CDR2 SYDVKM. Trimming shortened V by 5 bases and J by 3 bases, and 8 bases separated the two germline ends. All donors were healthy, and all were Caucasian. In TCRdb, the 5' RACE reads were re-called with MiXCR into one record per CDR3 protein. The sample yields hundreds of thousands of distinct CDR3 sequences, over 20% seen once. These data were likewise used in another study, on T cells expressing NK-cell markers. That study adds: Questions lingered over whether expanded NKG2C+ T cell clones were HCMV-specific.

The sequence derives from a young woman in good health. The rearrangement links TRBV28 to TRBJ2-1, with D hard to call. Specimen: PBMCs. The CDR3 nucleotides are TGTGCCAGCAGTGCCCCTAACTACAATGAGCAGTTCTTC. This encodes CASSAPNYNEQFF. The full variable domain, with the rest looked up from reference TRBV28 and TRBJ2-1, is DVKVTQSSRYLVKRTGEKVFLECVQDMDHENMFWYRQDPGLGLRLIYFSYDVKMKEKGDIPEGYSVSREKKERFSLILESASTNQTSMYLCASSAPNYNEQFFGPGTRLTVL.